These 2 T cell receptor beta chains share one sample of origin, sequenced in a study of blood T cell repertoires in COVID-19. The method was immunoSEQ multiplex PCR; TCRdb's version includes in-frame clones alone and lacks a portion of them. The sample records 54,000 or so clones, about four fifths being singletons. The sample taken for sequencing was peripheral blood. Every receptor here comes from a woman older than 75 with acute or convalescent COVID-19.

In its sample, this clone was seen once. The chain couples TRBV10-2 to TRBJ1-3; possible D gene TRBD1, 5 bases. The CDR3 loop spans 14 amino acids. From germline, CDR1 is WSHSY and CDR2 SAAADI. V lost 8 bases, J lost 0 bases, and 11 bases lay in between. The CDR3 DNA follows: TGCGCCAGCCGTGGGACTGACTCTGGAAACACCATATATTTT. Translating it yields CASRGTDSGNTIYF.

This chain links TRBV3-1 (or the pseudogene TRBV3-2) with TRBJ2-2, with D tentatively TRBD2 (6 bases). V was trimmed by 0 bases and J by 6 bases, leaving 14 bases between them. The germline V gene encodes CDR1 LGHDT and CDR2 YNNKEL (reference sequence). This CDR3 has 16 residues. The DNA for the CDR3 is TGTGCCAGCAGCCAAGACGACGGGAGAAGTTCCGGGGAGCTGTTTTTT. The encoded protein is CASSQDDGRSSGELFF.